This T cell receptor (beta chain) was captured by sequencing in a study of response to subunit inactivated influenza vaccine. The CDR3 spans 15 residues. The V and J ends lost 0 bases and 1 base respectively, with 10 bases between them. Germline V CDR1 and CDR2: DFQATT, SNEGSKA (reference sequence). Using its own MiXCR run on the RT-PCR reads, TCRdb lists one record per CDR3 protein. The table lists 250,000 to 350,000 distinct CDR3 sequences, roughly 22% of them singletons. This clonotype has ten or more counts. The genes are TRBV20-1 and TRBJ1-5; D not resolved. The sample here was PBMCs from blood, taken 21 months after vaccination. This receptor was identified in a man aged 50-75 years who received an inactivated influenza vaccine. DNA of the CDR3: TGCAGTGCTAGAGATTACGGGCTGAGCAATCAGCCCCAGCATTTT. This translates into CSARDYGLSNQPQHF.